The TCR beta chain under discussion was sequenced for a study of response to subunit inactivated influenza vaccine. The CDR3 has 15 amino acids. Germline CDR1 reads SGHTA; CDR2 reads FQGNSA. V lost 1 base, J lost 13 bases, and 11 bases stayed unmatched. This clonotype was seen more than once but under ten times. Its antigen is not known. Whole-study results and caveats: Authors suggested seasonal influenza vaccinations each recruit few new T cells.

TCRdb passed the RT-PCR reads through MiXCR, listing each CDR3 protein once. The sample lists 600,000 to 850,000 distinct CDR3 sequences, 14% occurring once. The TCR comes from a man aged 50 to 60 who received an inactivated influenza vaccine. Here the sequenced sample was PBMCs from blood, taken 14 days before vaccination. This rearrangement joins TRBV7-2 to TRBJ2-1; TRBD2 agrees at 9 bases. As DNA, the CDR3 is TGTGCCAGCAGCTTAGTCTTTAGGCGGGAGGGTGGTCAGTTCTTC. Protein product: CASSLVFRREGGQFF.